The 17 T cell receptor beta chains reported below all come from one sample, sequenced in a study of Graves' ophthalmopathy and Graves' hyperthyroidism. Amplification of the TCR beta CDR3 regions used RNA transcripts (as template). Following a first-round RT-PCR that used HTBI primers, a second-round multiplex PCR was carried out. TCRdb re-derived calls from the multiplex PCR reads in MiXCR, one entry per CDR3 protein. The sample lists 560,000 or so distinct CDR3 sequences, under 45% occurring once. Sequencing input: peripheral blood or thyroid tissue (not recorded which). The origin of the receptors is an adult man with Graves' hyperthyroidism.

This clonotype was recorded a few times. J is TRBJ1-5 and V is TRBV6-5; D gene uncertain. The CDR3 extends over 14 amino acids. Germline CDR1 MNHEY, CDR2 SVGAGI. V lost 6 bases and J 0 bases, leaving 9 bases between the germline ends. CDR3 residues: CASRGSNSNQPQHF. In DNA, the CDR3 is TGTGCCAGCAGGGGCAGTAATAGCAATCAGCCCCAGCATTTT.

This clonotype has a single count. V is TRBV29-1 and J is TRBJ1-1, with TRBD1 as a possible D gene (6 bases). Trimming left V 4 bases short and J 7 bases short, with 16 bases between. The V gene's germline CDR1 is SQVTM and CDR2 ANQGSEA. The CDR3 consists of 13 residues. CDR3 DNA sequence: TGCAGCGTTGGTGGGGGCGCGGAGGATGAAGCTTTCTTT. Amino acid sequence: CSVGGGAEDEAFF.

The chain joins TRBV7-8 to TRBJ1-1; D might be TRBD1 (6 bases). V lost 4 bases, J lost 0 bases, and 18 bases lay in between. This CDR3 has 17 residues. From germline, CDR1 is SGHVS and CDR2 FQNEAQ. For the CDR3, the DNA is TGTGCCAGCAGCTGGACCGGGACATCCTTCATGAACACTGAAGCTTTCTTT. Translating gives CASSWTGTSFMNTEAFF.

This clonotype was counted a few times. The V gene is TRBV19, the J gene TRBJ2-6, with 10 bases fitting TRBD2. The CDR3 has 18 amino acids. CDR1 is LNHDA and CDR2 is SQIVND in the germline V gene (reference sequence). Losses at the gene ends were 6 bases for V and 4 bases for J; bases not matched to a gene: 12. CDR3 nucleotides: TGTGCCAGTAGCTCGCAGCGGGGGGGGCCGAAAGGGGCCAACGTCCTGACTTTC. It specifies CASSSQRGGPKGANVLTF. Based on the CDR3 plus reference TRBV19 and TRBJ2-6, the full variable domain is DGGITQSPKYLFRKEGQNVTLSCEQNLNHDAMYWYRQDPGQGLRLIYYSQIVNDFQKGDIAEGYSVSREKKESFPLTVTSAQKNPTAFYLCASSSQRGGPKGANVLTFGAGSRLTVL.

The chain's CDR3 is CASSRGLAGPKETQYF. In DNA, the CDR3 is TGCGCCAGCAGTCGAGGACTAGCGGGGCCGAAGGAGACCCAGTACTTC. The rearrangement joins TRBV10-2 to TRBJ2-5; 12 nucleotides line up with TRBD2. In germline, CDR1 is WSHSY, CDR2 SAAADI. The trim removed 5 bases at V and 5 bases at J, leaving 9 bases unmatched. This CDR3 contains 16 residues.

The chain carries TRBV7-9 and TRBJ1-1; 7 bases line up with TRBD1. Germline CDR1 is SEHNR and CDR2 is FQNEAQ (reference sequence). The junction had 6 bases not matched to a gene; V was cut back by 4 bases and J by 4 bases. This CDR3 comprises 14 residues. CDR3 loop: CASSSGQAATEAFF. CDR3 in DNA: TGTGCCAGCAGCTCCGGACAGGCGGCCACTGAAGCTTTCTTT.

This clonotype has just a few counts. The chain carries TRBV19 and TRBJ2-3; TRBD1 might be the D (6 bases). The CDR3 is 12 amino acids. Germline V lookup: CDR1 LNHDA, CDR2 SQIVND (reference sequence). The V and J ends lost 7 bases and 6 bases respectively, with 11 bases between them. The DNA for the CDR3 is TGTGCCAGTAAACAGGGAGCGGATACGCAGTATTTT. This encodes CASKQGADTQYF.

This clonotype was observed at least ten times. The chain joins TRBV5-1 to TRBJ2-7, with TRBD1 as a possible D gene (5 bases). V lost 0 bases and J 3 bases, leaving 13 bases between the germline ends. The length of the CDR3 is 15 residues. Germline V gene sequence: CDR1 SGHRS, CDR2 YFSETQ. The CDR3 sequence is CASSLGIGVVYEQYF. For the CDR3, the DNA is TGCGCCAGCAGCTTGGGCATAGGGGTGGTCTACGAGCAGTACTTC.

CDR3: CASRRLQVGRETQYF. The DNA of the CDR3 is TGTGCCAGCAGGAGACTACAAGTCGGGCGGGAGACCCAGTACTTC. V is TRBV27 and J is TRBJ2-5; D may be TRBD2 (5 bases). Germline CDR1 MNHEY, CDR2 SMNVEV (reference sequence). The CDR3 has 15 amino acids. Trimming took 6 bases from V and 5 from J, leaving 19 bases between them.

This clonotype was picked up many times. The rearrangement links TRBV14 to TRBJ2-7; 9 nucleotides agree with TRBD2. V lost 1 base to trimming and J lost 8 bases; unmatched junction nucleotides: 3. Per germline, CDR1 SGHDN and CDR2 FVKESK. The CDR3 is 13 residues long. The CDR3 protein is CASSQASGVQQYF. The CDR3 DNA reads as TGTGCCAGCAGCCAAGCTAGCGGGGTGCAGCAGTACTTC.

This clonotype showed up just a few times. V and J are TRBV9 and TRBJ2-2; TRBD1 matches 7 bases. Trimming removed 4 bases from V and 5 bases from J; junction bases left unmatched: 11. Germline V gene data show CDR1 as SGDLS and CDR2 as YYNGEE. CDR3 size: 16 residues. This chain's CDR3 is CASSHRTGSGTGELFF. The CDR3 DNA reads as TGTGCCAGCAGCCACCGGACAGGTTCAGGAACCGGGGAGCTGTTTTTT.

The rearrangement links TRBV7-9 to TRBJ1-4; D not resolved. V was clipped by 7 bases and J by 0 bases, with 15 bases between them. CDR3 length equals 16 residues. Germline CDR1 SEHNR, CDR2 FQNEAQ (reference sequence). The CDR3 region has the DNA TGTGCCAGCACCAAAGGACTCACCACAACTAATGAAAAACTGTTTTTT. Its translation is CASTKGLTTTNEKLFF.

Points on this clonotype: A much larger clone lies a single base off, so this may be a read error. The rearrangement links TRBV24-1 to TRBJ2-3; 7 positions agree with TRBD2. The germline V gene has CDR1 KGHDR and CDR2 SFDVKD. This CDR3 is 15 amino acids long. In DNA, the CDR3 is TGTGCCTCCAGTCCTAGCGGAACTAGCACAGATACGCAGTATTTT. Protein product: CASSPSGTSTDTQYF.

This sequence joins TRBV4-1 and TRBJ1-5; D ambiguous. In germline, CDR1 is MGHRA, CDR2 YSYEKL. With 1 base removed from V and 0 bases from J, the gap between germline ends came to 7 bases. This CDR3 region has 15 residues. CDR3 residues: CASSQAWDSNQPQHF. DNA of the CDR3: TGCGCCAGCAGCCAAGCCTGGGATAGCAATCAGCCCCAGCATTTT.

This clonotype was seen only a few times. The chain uses TRBV10-3 and TRBJ2-5, with TRBD2 as a possible D gene (6 bases). This CDR3 is 22 amino acids long. The germline CDR1 and CDR2 sequences are ENHRY and SYGVKD. The germline V and J ends were trimmed by 0 bases and 3 bases, with 32 bases remaining between them. CDR3 coding DNA: TGTGCCATCAGTGAGTCGACCCCTCTTAACGGGGTGAGTGGGGGGAGAGAAGAGACCCAGTACTTC. Its protein product is CAISESTPLNGVSGGREETQYF.

This clonotype was recorded at least ten times. The genes are TRBV20-1 and TRBJ1-6, with 7 bases fitting TRBD1. Trimming at V came to 2 bases and at J to 6 bases, leaving 10 bases not matched to a gene. CDR1 and CDR2 from the germline V gene are DFQATT and SNEGSKA (reference sequence). CDR3 length equals 16 residues. CDR3 in DNA: TGCAGTGCTAGACCGAGAACCGGGACAGTTAATTCACCCCTCCACTTT. Translating gives CSARPRTGTVNSPLHF.

Comments on this clonotype: A much larger clone is a single base away; this may be a read error. The rearrangement joins TRBV7-2 to TRBJ2-5, with a possible D match to TRBD2 (5 bases). Germline V gene sequence: CDR1 SGHTA, CDR2 FQGNSA. The length of the CDR3 is 14 residues. The CDR3 sequence is CASGLGSQQETQYF. In nucleotides, the CDR3 is TGTGCCAGCGGCTTAGGGAGCCAACAAGAGACCCAGTACTTC.